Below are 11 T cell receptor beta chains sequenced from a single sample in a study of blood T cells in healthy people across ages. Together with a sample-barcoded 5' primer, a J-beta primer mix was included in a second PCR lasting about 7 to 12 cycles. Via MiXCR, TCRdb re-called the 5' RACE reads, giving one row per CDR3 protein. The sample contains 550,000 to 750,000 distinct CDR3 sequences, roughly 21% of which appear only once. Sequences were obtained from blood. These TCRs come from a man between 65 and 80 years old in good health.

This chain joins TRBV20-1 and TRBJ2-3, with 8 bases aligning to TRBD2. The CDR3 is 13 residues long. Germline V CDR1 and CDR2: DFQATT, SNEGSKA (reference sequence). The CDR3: CRAVAGSTDTQYF. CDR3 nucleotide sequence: TGCAGGGCCGTAGCGGGAAGCACAGATACGCAGTATTTT.

The CDR3 DNA reads as TGCGCCAGCAGCGTATCAGGGGGCGACACTGAAGCTTTCTTT. Protein: CASSVSGGDTEAFF. This chain uses TRBV5-1 with TRBJ1-1; 8 positions match TRBD1. Germline V gene sequence: CDR1 SGHRS, CDR2 YFSETQ. V lost 4 bases to trimming and J lost 3 bases; unmatched junction nucleotides: 5. The CDR3 sequence is 14 residues long. The full variable domain, its missing parts supplied by reference TRBV5-1 and TRBJ1-1, is KAGVTQTPRYLIKTRGQQVTLSCSPISGHRSVSWYQQTPGQGLQFLFEYFSETQRNKGNFPGRFSGRQFSNSRSEMNVSTLELGDSALYLCASSVSGGDTEAFFGQGTRLTVV.

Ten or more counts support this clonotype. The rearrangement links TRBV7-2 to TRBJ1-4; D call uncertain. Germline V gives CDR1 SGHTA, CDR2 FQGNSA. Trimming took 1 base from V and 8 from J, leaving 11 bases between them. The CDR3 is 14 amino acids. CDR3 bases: TGTGCCAGCAGCTTAGGAGGTCACGACGAAAAACTGTTTTTT. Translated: CASSLGGHDEKLFF. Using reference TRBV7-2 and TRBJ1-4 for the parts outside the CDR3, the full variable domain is GAGVSQSPSNKVTEKGKDVELRCDPISGHTALYWYRQSLGQGLEFLIYFQGNSAPDKSGLPSDRFSAERTGGSVSTLTIQRTQQEDSAVYLCASSLGGHDEKLFFGSGTQLSVL.

CDR3 amino acids: CASHAGSGNTIYF. Written as DNA, the CDR3 is TGTGCCAGTCACGCCGGCTCTGGAAACACCATATATTTT. The chain recombines TRBV3-1 with TRBJ1-3; no firm D call. The CDR3 extends over 13 amino acids. The germline CDR1 and CDR2 sequences are LGHDT and YNNKEL (reference sequence). The V end lost 9 bases, the J end lost 0 bases, and 9 bases lay between the germline ends.

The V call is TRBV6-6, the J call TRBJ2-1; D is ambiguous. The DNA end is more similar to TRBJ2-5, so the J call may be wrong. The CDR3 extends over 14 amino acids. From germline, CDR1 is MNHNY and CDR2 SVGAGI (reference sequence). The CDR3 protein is CASSYVRLEETQYF. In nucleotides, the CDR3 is TGTGCCAGCAGTTATGTTAGGCTGGAGGAGACCCAGTACTTC.

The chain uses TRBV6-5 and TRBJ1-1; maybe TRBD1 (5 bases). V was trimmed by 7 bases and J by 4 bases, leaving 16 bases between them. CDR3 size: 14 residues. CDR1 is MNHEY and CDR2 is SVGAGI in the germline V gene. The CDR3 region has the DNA TGTGCCAGCAACGGGGCAGGGCGGAGCACTGAAGCTTTCTTT. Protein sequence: CASNGAGRSTEAFF.

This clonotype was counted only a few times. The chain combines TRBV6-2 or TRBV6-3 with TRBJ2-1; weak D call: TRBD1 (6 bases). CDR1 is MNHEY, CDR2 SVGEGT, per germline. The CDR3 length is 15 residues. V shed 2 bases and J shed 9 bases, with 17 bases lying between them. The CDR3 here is CASSYGQTLLGEQFF. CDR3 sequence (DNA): TGTGCCAGCAGTTACGGACAGACCCTCCTCGGTGAGCAGTTCTTC.

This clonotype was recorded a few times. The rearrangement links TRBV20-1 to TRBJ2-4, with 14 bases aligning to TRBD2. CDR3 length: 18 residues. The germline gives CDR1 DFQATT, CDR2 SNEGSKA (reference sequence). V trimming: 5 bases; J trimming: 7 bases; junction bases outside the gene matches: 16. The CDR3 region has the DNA TGCAGTGCTTCCCCCTTCGGGACTAGCGGGAGTCGGGGGAACATTCAGTACTTC. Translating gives CSASPFGTSGSRGNIQYF.

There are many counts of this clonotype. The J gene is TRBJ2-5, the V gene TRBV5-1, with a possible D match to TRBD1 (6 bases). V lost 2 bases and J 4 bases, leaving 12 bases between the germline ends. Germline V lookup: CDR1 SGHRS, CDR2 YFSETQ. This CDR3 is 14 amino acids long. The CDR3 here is CASSFGQQRETQYF. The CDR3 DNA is TGCGCCAGCAGCTTCGGACAGCAAAGAGAGACCCAGTACTTC.

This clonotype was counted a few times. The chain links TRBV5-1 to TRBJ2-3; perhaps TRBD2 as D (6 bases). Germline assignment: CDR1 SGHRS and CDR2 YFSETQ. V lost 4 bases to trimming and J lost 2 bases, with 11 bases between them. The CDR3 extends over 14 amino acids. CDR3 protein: CASSARTTTDTQYF. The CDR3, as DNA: TGCGCCAGCAGCGCAAGGACTACCACAGATACGCAGTATTTT.

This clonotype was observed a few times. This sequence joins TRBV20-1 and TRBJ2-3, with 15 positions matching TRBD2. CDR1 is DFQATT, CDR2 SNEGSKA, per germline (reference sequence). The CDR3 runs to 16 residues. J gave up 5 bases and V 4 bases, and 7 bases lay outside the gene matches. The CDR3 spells CSATGLAGGPIDTQYF. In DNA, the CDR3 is TGCAGTGCTACCGGACTAGCGGGAGGGCCGATAGATACGCAGTATTTT.